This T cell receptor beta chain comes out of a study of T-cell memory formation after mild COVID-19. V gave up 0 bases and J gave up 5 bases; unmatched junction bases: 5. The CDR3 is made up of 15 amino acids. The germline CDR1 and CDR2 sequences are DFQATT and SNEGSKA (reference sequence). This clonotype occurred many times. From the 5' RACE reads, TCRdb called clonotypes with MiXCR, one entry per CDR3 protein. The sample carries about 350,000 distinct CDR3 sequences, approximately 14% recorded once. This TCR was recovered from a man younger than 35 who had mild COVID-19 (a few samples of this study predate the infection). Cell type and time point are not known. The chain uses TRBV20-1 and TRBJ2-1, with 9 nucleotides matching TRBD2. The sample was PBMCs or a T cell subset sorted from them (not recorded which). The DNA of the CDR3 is TGCAGTGCTAGAGACCGACTAGCGGCGCACAATGAGCAGTTCTTC. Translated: CSARDRLAAHNEQFF.